This TCR beta chain was recorded in a study of OX40 agonist ivuxolimab in advanced cancers. Overall study context: There were three patients with partial responses, one having hepatocellular carcinoma and two cutaneous melanoma.

The CDR3 loop spans 14 amino acids. Trimming removed 4 bases from V and 3 bases from J; junction bases left unmatched: 6. Per germline, CDR1 SGHDT and CDR2 YYEEEE. Profiled with immunoSEQ multiplex PCR; TCRdb holds only in-frame clones, not every one. The sample yields roughly 89,000 clones, under 95% seen once. This sequence originates from an adult with an advanced solid tumor such as melanoma, head and neck, liver or kidney cancer. The chain has TRBV5-6 and TRBJ2-7; 8 positions agree with TRBD1. The input for sequencing was CD4+ or CD8+ T cells sorted from blood, taken in a trial of the OX40 agonist ivuxolimab. The CDR3 reads CASSLTGGLYEQYF. DNA of the CDR3: TGTGCCAGCAGCCTTACAGGGGGACTCTACGAGCAGTACTTC. Filled out from reference TRBV5-6 and TRBJ2-7, the complete variable domain reads DAGVTQSPTHLIKTRGQQVTLRCSPKSGHDTVSWYQQALGQGPQFIFQYYEEEERQRGNFPDRFSGHQFPNYSSELNVNALLLGDSALYLCASSLTGGLYEQYFGPGTRLTVT.